This T cell receptor beta chain was sequenced during a study of kidney transplant recipient with SARS-CoV-2 infection. MiXCR, applied by TCRdb to the reads, yields one record per CDR3 protein. The data contain 200,000 to 300,000 distinct CDR3 sequences, 29% of them singletons. Germline CDR1 is SGDLS and CDR2 is YYNGEE. The CDR3 totals 16 residues. Trimming removed 7 bases from V and 7 bases from J, with 26 bases in between. The TCR comes from a male patient aged 30 to 39 who had COVID-19 and was a kidney transplant recipient. The graft donor may account for some of the T cells. The V call is TRBV9, the J call TRBJ1-2; D gene uncertain. The source material was a blood sample, sampled at baseline and on day 111 from a kidney transplant recipient. For the CDR3, the DNA is TGTGCCAGCCCCAGCCAGTACTCAAGAAAGACCTGTGGCTACACCTTC. This sequence encodes CASPSQYSRKTCGYTF.